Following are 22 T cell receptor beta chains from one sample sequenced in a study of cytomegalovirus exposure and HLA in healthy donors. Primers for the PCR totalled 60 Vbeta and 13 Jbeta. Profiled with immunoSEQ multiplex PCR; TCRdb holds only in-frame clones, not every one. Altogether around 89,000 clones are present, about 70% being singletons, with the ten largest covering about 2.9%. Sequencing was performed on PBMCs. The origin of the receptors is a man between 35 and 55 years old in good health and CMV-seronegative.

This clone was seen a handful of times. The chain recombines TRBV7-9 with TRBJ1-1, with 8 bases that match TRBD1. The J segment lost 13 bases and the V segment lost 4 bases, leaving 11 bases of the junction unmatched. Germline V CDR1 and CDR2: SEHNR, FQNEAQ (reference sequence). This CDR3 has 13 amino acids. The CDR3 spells CASSSRTDRDVFF. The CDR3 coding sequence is TGTGCCAGCAGCTCCCGGACGGACAGGGACGTTTTCTTT.

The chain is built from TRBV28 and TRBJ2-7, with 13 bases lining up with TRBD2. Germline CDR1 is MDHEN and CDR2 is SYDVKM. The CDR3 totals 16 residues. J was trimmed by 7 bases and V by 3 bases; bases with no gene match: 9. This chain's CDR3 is CASSFLRLAGGREQYF. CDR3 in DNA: TGTGCCAGCAGTTTCTTAAGACTAGCGGGGGGCCGGGAGCAGTACTTC.

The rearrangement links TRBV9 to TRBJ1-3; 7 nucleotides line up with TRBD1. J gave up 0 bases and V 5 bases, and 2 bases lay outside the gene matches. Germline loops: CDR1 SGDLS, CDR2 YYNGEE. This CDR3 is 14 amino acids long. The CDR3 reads CASSQGGSGNTIYF. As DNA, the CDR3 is TGTGCCAGCAGTCAGGGGGGCTCTGGAAACACCATATATTTT.

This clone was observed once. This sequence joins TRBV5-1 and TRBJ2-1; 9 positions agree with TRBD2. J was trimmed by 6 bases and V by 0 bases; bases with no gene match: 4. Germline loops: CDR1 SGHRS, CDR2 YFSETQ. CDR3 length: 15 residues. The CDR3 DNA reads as TGCGCCAGCAGCTTGGCACTAGCGGGTTCCAATGAGCAGTTCTTC. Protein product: CASSLALAGSNEQFF. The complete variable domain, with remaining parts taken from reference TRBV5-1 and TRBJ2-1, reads KAGVTQTPRYLIKTRGQQVTLSCSPISGHRSVSWYQQTPGQGLQFLFEYFSETQRNKGNFPGRFSGRQFSNSRSEMNVSTLELGDSALYLCASSLALAGSNEQFFGPGTRLTVL.

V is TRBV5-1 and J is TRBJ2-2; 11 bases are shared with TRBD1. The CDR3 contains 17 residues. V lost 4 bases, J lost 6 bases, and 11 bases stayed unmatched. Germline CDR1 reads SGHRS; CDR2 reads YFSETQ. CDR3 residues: CASSLRQPGQGAGELFF. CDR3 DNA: TGCGCCAGCAGCCTAAGACAACCGGGACAGGGGGCCGGGGAGCTGTTTTTT.

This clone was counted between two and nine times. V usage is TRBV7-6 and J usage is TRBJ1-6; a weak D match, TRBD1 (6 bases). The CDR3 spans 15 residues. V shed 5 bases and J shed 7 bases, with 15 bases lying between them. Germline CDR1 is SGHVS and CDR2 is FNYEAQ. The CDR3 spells CASSLRTEQNSPLHF. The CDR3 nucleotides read TGTGCCAGCAGCCTCCGGACAGAGCAAAATTCACCCCTCCACTTT.

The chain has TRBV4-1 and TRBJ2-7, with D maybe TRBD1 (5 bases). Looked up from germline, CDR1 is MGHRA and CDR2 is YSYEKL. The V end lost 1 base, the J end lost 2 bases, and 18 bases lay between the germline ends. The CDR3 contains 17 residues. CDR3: CASSQGVRPGLTYEQYF. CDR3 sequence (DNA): TGCGCCAGCAGCCAAGGGGTGAGGCCAGGGTTAACCTACGAGCAGTACTTC.

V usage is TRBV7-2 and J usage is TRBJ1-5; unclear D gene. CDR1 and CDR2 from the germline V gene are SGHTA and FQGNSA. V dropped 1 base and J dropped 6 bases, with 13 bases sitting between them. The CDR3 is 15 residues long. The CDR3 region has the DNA TGTGCCAGCAGCTTAGATACTGTGGCGGGTCAGCCCCAGCATTTT. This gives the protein CASSLDTVAGQPQHF.

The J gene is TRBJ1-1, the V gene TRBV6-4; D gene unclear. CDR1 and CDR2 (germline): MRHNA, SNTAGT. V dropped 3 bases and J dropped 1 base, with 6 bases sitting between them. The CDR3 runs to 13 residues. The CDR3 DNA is TGTGCCAGCAGTGAATCAGAGAACACTGAAGCTTTCTTT. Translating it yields CASSESENTEAFF.

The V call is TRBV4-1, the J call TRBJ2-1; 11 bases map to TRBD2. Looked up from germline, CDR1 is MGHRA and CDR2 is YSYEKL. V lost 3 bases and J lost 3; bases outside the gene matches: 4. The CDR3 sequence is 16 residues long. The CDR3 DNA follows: TGCGCCAGCAGCCAGGGGACTAGCGGCATCTACAATGAGCAGTTCTTC. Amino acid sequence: CASSQGTSGIYNEQFF.

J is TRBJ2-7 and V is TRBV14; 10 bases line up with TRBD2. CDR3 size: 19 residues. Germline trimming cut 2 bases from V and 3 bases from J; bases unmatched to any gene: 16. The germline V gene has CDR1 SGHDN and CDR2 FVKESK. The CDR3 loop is CASSQPPRERGGLIYEQYF. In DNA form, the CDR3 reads TGTGCCAGCAGCCAACCCCCCAGGGAGCGGGGGGGACTGATCTACGAGCAGTACTTC.

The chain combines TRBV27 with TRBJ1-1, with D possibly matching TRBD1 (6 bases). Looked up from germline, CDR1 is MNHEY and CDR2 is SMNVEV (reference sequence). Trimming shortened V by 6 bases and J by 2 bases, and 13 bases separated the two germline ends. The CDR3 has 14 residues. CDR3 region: CASSTGTQNTEAFF. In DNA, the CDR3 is TGTGCCAGCAGCACAGGGACCCAAAACACTGAAGCTTTCTTT.

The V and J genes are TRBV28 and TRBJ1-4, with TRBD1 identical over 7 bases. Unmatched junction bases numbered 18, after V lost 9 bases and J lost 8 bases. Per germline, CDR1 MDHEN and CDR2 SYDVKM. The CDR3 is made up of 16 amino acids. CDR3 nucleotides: TGTGCCAGTCACCGGGACAGAAAAAGAGGAGGCGAAAAACTGTTTTTT. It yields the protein CASHRDRKRGGEKLFF.

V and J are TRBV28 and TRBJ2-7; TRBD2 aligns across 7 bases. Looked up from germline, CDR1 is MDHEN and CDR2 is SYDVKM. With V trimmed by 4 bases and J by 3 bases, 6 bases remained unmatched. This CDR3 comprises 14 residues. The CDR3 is CASSWASGNYEQYF. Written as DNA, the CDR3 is TGTGCCAGCAGTTGGGCTAGCGGAAACTACGAGCAGTACTTC.

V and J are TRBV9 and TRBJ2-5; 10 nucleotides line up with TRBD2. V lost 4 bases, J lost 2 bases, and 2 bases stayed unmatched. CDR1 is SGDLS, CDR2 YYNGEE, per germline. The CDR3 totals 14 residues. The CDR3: CASSNSGGQETQYF. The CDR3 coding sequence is TGTGCCAGCAGCAATAGCGGGGGGCAAGAGACCCAGTACTTC.

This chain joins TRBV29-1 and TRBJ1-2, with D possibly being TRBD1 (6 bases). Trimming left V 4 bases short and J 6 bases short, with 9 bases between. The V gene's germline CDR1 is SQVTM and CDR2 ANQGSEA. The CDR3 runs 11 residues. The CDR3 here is CSVGQEDGYTF. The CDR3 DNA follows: TGCAGCGTTGGACAGGAAGATGGCTACACCTTC.

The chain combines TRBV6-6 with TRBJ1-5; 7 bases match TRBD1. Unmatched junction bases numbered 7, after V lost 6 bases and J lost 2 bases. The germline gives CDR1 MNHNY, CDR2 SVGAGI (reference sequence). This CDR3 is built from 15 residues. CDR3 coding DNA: TGTGCCAGCAGACTCGACGACAGGGGCAATCAGCCCCAGCATTTT. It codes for CASRLDDRGNQPQHF.

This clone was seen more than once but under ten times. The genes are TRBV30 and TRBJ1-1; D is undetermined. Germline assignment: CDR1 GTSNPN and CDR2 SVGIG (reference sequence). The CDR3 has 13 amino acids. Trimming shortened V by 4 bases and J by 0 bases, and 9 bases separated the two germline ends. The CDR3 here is CAWNRGMNTEAFF. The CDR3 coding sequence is TGTGCCTGGAATAGAGGTATGAACACTGAAGCTTTCTTT.

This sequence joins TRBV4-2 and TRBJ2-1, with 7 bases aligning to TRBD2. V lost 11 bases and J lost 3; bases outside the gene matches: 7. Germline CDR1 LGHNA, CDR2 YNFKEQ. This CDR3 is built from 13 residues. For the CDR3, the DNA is TGTGCCGCCGGTACGGGGGGCTACAATGAGCAGTTCTTC. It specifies CAAGTGGYNEQFF.

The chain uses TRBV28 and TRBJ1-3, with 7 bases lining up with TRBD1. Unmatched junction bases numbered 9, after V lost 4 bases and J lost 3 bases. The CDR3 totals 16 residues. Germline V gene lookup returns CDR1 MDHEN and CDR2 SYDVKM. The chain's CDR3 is CASSSLDRDYGNTIYF. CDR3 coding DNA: TGTGCCAGCAGTTCCCTAGACAGGGATTATGGAAACACCATATATTTT.

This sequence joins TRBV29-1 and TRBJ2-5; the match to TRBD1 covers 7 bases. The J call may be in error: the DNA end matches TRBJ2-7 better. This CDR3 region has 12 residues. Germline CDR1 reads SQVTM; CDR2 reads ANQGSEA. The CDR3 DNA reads TGCAGCGCCGGGACAGAACTCTACGAGCAGTACTTC. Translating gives CSAGTELYEQYF.

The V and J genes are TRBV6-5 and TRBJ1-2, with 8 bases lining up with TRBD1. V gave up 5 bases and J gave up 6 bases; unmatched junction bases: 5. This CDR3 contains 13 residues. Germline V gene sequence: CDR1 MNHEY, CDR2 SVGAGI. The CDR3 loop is CASSTRGRNGYTF. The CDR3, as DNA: TGTGCCAGCAGTACCAGGGGGCGTAATGGCTACACCTTC.